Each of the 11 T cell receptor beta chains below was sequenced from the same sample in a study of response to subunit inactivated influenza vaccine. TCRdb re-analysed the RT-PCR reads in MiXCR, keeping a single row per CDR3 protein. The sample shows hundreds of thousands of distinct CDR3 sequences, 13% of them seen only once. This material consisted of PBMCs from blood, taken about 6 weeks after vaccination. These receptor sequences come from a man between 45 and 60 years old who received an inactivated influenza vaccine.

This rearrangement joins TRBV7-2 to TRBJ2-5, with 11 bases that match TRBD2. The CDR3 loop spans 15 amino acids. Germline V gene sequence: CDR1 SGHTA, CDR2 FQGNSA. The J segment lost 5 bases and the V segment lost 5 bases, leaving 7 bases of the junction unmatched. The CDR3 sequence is CASSLSGRAGETQYF. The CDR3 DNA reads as TGTGCCAGCAGCCTTAGCGGGAGGGCCGGGGAGACCCAGTACTTC.

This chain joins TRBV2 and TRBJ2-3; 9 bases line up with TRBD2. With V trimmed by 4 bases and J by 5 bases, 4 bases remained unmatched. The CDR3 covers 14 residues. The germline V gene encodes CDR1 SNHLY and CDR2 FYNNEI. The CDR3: CASSAVAGEDTQYF. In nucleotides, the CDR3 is TGTGCCAGCAGTGCGGTAGCGGGAGAAGATACGCAGTATTTT. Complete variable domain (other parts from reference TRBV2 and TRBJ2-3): EPEVTQTPSHQVTQMGQEVILRCVPISNHLYFYWYRQILGQKVEFLVSFYNNEISEKSEIFDDQFSVERPDGSNFTLKIRSTKLEDSAMYFCASSAVAGEDTQYFGPGTRLTVL.

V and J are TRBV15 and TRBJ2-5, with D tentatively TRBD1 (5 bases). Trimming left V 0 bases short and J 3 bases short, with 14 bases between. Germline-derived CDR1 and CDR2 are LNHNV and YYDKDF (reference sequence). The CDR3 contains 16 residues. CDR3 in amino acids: CATSRDYSAGKETQYF. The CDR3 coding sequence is TGTGCCACCAGCAGAGATTATTCGGCAGGGAAAGAGACCCAGTACTTC. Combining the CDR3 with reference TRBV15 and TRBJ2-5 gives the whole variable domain DAMVIQNPRYQVTQFGKPVTLSCSQTLNHNVMYWYQQKSSQAPKLLFHYYDKDFNNEADTPDNFQSRRPNTSFCFLDIRSPGLGDTAMYLCATSRDYSAGKETQYFGPGTRLLVL.

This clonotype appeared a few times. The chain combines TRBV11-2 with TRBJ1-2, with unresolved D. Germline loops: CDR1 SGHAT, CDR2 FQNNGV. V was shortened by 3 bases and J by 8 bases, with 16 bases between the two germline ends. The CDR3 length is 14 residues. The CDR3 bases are TGTGCCAGCAGCTTGGGCGGTCCTCTACGGGGCTACACCTTC. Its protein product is CASSLGGPLRGYTF. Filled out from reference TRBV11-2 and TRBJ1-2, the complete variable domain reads EAGVAQSPRYKIIEKRQSVAFWCNPISGHATLYWYQQILGQGPKLLIQFQNNGVVDDSQLPKDRFSAERLKGVDSTLKIQPAKLEDSAVYLCASSLGGPLRGYTFGSGTRLTVV.

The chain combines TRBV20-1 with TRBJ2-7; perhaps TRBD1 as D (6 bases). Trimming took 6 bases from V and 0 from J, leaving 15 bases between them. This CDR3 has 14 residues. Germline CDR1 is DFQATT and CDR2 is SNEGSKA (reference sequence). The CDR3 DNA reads TGCAGTGCGCAACCGGGACACTTCTCCTACGAGCAGTACTTC. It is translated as CSAQPGHFSYEQYF.

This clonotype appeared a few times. CDR3 DNA: TGTGCCAGCAGTCAACTAGCGGGAGGGCAAAGTCCCGGGGAGCTGTTTTTT. Its translation is CASSQLAGGQSPGELFF. V gene TRBV27 combines with J gene TRBJ2-2; 13 bases are shared with TRBD2. V was clipped by 5 bases and J by 6 bases; unmatched bases: 9. Per the germline V gene, CDR1 is MNHEY and CDR2 is SMNVEV (reference sequence). The CDR3 totals 17 residues.

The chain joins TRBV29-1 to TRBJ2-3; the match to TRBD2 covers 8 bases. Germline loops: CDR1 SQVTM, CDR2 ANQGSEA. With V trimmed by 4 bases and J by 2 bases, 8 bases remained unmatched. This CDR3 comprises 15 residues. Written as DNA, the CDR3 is TGCAGCGTTGGTCGGACTAGCATGCTCACAGATACGCAGTATTTT. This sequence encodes CSVGRTSMLTDTQYF.

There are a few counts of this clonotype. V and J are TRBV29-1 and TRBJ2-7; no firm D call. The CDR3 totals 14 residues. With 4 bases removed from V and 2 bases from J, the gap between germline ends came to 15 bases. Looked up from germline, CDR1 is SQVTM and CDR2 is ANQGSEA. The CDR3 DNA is TGCAGCGTTGCGACCCGCTTGGCGGCCTACGAGCAGTACTTC. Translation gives CSVATRLAAYEQYF.

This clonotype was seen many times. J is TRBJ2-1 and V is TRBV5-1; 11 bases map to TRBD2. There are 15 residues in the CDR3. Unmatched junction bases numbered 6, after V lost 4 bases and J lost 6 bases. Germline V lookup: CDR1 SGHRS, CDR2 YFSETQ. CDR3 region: CASSLTSGGGNEQFF. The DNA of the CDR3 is TGCGCCAGCAGCCTCACTAGCGGGGGAGGCAATGAGCAGTTCTTC.

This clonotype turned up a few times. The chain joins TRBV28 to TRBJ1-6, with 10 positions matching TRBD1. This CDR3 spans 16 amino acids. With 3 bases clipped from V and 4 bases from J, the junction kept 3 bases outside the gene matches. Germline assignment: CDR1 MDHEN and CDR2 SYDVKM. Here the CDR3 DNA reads TGTGCCAGCAGTTTTCTGGGACAGGGGTATAATTCACCCCTCCACTTT. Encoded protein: CASSFLGQGYNSPLHF.

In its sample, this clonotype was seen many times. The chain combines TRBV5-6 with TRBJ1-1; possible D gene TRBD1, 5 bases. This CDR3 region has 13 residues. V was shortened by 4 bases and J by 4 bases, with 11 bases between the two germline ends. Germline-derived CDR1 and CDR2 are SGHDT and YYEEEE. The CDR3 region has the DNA TGTGCCAGCAGCCCCCGGGGGATCACTGAAGCTTTCTTT. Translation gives CASSPRGITEAFF.